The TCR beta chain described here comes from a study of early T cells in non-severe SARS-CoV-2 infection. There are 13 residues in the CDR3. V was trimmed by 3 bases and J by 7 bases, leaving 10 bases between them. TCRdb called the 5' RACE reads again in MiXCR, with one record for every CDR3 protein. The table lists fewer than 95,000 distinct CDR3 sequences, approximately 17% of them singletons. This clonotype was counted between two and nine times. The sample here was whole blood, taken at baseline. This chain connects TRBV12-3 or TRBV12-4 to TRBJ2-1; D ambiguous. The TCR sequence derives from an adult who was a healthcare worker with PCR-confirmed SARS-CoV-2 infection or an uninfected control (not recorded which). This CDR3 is CASSFTTRNEQFF. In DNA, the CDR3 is TGTGCCAGCAGTTTTACTACACGAAATGAGCAGTTCTTC.